This is a list of T cell receptor beta chains from one sample in a study of shared clonotypes between healthy human individuals. Method: immunoSEQ multiplex PCR; TCRdb's copy keeps in-frame clones and lacks some. The sample has some 1,100,000 clones, around three quarters seen once. Sequences were obtained from memory CD4+ T cells from PBMCs. The source is a man aged 18 to 29 in good health. Some clones in this sample may be carry-over from other donors' samples. The CDR3 runs from the conserved cysteine through the conserved F or W. Each record gives: CDR3 protein, J gene, V gene.

CASSGDPFSSQPQHF	TRBJ1-5	TRBV7-9
CAWGTFRQGLDGYTF	TRBJ1-2	TRBV30
CASSGGQGRSTGELFF	TRBJ2-2	TRBV9
CASSFGGGGETQYF	TRBJ2-5	TRBV28
CASSVTGDTGELFF	TRBJ2-2	TRBV9
CASQGFSAQYF	TRBJ2-5	TRBV27
CASNSGGSGGTEAFF	TRBJ1-1	TRBV19
CASSEKWSPETQYF	TRBJ2-5	TRBV6-1
CAISGGQGAPGELFF	TRBJ2-2	TRBV10-3
CASGLVQGGSYNEQFF	TRBJ2-1	TRBV12-5
CASSRTLTRGEQYF	TRBJ2-7	TRBV11-2
CASSFTGTYTDTQYF	TRBJ2-3	TRBV5-1
CASSLPGGEQYF	TRBJ2-7	TRBV7-3
CASSEHRAYEQYF	TRBJ2-7	TRBV6-1
CASSLGDSGLKGYTF	TRBJ1-2	TRBV7-6
CAISDAGVNTDTQYF	TRBJ2-3	TRBV10-3
CASSLFSTAEYEQYF	TRBJ2-7	TRBV28
CASSVDGSNQPQHF	TRBJ1-5	TRBV9
CASSLPTGGRSGVVDTQYF	TRBJ2-3	TRBV28
CASSVGGTPNTEAFF	TRBJ1-1	TRBV9
CASSFHEAGGPYEQYF	TRBJ2-7	TRBV11-2
CASSLTTDTQYF	TRBJ2-3	TRBV28
CASSFSNDMNTEAFF	TRBJ1-1	TRBV7-9
CASKLPGGEKLFF	TRBJ1-4	TRBV6-5
CASSFVGAGAINIQYF	TRBJ2-4	TRBV5-6
CASSLKTGTGGIYGYTF	TRBJ1-2	TRBV7-8
CASSYPGNEKLFF	TRBJ1-4	TRBV6-6
CASSPPGHYGYTF	TRBJ1-2	TRBV5-8
CASSPTSGRAGTDTQYF	TRBJ2-3	TRBV7-9
CASTGGQGNQPQHF	TRBJ1-5	TRBV19